This is a list of T cell receptor beta chains from one sample in a study of cytomegalovirus exposure and HLA in healthy donors. Assay: immunoSEQ multiplex PCR; the TCRdb copy retains only in-frame clones and omits some. The top ten clones hold approximately 1.7% of a sample with fewer than 150,000 clones, 65% to 80% of them seen once. The material sequenced was PBMCs. These receptors all come from a human donor in good health. The CDR3 runs from the conserved cysteine through the conserved F or W. The order of the fields is J gene, V gene, CDR3 protein.

j_call: TRBJ2-3
v_call: TRBV19
cdr3_aa: CASSTGLAGVDTQYF

j_call: TRBJ1-5
v_call: TRBV28
cdr3_aa: CASSLCSGDGQPQHF

j_call: TRBJ2-5
v_call: TRBV15
cdr3_aa: CATSREHPKKTSGSSQETQYF

j_call: TRBJ2-7
v_call: TRBV5-5
cdr3_aa: CASSLEREGSYEQYF

j_call: TRBJ2-7
v_call: TRBV6-1
cdr3_aa: CASSEFARVSEQYF

j_call: TRBJ1-1
v_call: TRBV25-1
cdr3_aa: CASRKDRAGEAFF

j_call: TRBJ1-4
v_call: TRBV15
cdr3_aa: CATSRGQGVGGEKLFF

j_call: TRBJ2-5
v_call: TRBV11-3
cdr3_aa: CASSLVGGRGETQYF

j_call: TRBJ2-1
v_call: TRBV11-3
cdr3_aa: CASSELAGGYNEQFF

j_call: TRBJ1-3
v_call: TRBV9
cdr3_aa: CASSATGLGGNTIYF

j_call: TRBJ2-7
v_call: TRBV27
cdr3_aa: CASSPRLAGGWEQYF

j_call: TRBJ2-1
v_call: TRBV6-4
cdr3_aa: CASPTGINKVGNEQFF

j_call: TRBJ2-7
v_call: TRBV27
cdr3_aa: CASSLYGGTTASYEQYF

j_call: TRBJ2-3
v_call: TRBV28
cdr3_aa: CASTGGTNLDTQYF

j_call: TRBJ2-7
v_call: TRBV5-1
cdr3_aa: CASSPTRGGDYLHEQYF

j_call: TRBJ1-2
v_call: TRBV2
cdr3_aa: CATRGEVGYTF